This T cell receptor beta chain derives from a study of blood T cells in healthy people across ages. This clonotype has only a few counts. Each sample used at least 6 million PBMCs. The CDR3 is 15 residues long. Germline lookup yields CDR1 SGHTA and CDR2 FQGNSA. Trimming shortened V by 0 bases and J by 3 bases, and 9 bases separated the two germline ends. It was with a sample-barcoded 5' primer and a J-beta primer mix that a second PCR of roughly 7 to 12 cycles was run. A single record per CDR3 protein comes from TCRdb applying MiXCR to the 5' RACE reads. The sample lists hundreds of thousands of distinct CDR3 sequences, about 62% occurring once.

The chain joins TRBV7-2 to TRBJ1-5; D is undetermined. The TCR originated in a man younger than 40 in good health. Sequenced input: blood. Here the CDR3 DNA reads TGTGCCAGCAGCTTAGCTGGTAGCACCAATCAGCCCCAGCATTTT. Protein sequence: CASSLAGSTNQPQHF.